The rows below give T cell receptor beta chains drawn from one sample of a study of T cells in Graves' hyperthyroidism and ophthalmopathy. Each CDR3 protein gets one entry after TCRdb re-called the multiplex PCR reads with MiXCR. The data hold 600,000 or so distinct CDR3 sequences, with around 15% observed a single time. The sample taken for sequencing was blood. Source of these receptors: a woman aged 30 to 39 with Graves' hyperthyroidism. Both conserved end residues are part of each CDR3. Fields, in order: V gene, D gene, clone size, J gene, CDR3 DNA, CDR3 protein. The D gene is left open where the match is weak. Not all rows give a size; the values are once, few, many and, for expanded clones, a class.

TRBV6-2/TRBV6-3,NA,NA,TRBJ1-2,TGTGCCAGCAGTTACCCAATAGGACAGAAATATAACTATGGCTACACCTTC,CASSYPIGQKYNYGYTF
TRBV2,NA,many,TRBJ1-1,TGTGCCAGCGGAGGGGTATACACTGAAGCTTTCTTT,CASGGVYTEAFF
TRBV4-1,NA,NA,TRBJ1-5,TGCGCCAGCAGGGCGGGTATCCTCGATTCTCGGCCCCAGCATTTT,CASRAGILDSRPQHF
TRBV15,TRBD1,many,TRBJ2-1,TGTGCCACCAGCAGAGCAGACAGACAGGGAGCTGAGCAGTTCTTC,CATSRADRQGAEQFF
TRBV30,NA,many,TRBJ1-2,TGTGCCTGGAGCGGAAACAGGGTTACCTATGGCTACACCTTC,CAWSGNRVTYGYTF
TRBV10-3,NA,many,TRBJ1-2,TGTGCCATCACCGAGGGACTCTCTGGCTATGGCTACACCTTC,CAITEGLSGYGYTF
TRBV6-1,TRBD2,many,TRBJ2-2,TGTGCCAGCTTGCGACTAGCGGGAGCCGGCACCGGGGAGCTGTTTTTT,CASLRLAGAGTGELFF
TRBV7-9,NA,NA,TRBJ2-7,TGTGCCAGCAGCCTTAGCTCTTTTCTTACCTACGAGCAGTACTTC,CASSLSSFLTYEQYF
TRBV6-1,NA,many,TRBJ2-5,TGTGCCAGCAGTGAATCCACCTGGGGAAATCAAGAGACCCAGTACTTC,CASSESTWGNQETQYF
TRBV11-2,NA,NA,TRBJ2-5,TGTGCCAGCAGCCCGGACCCCTCGATAGAGACCCAGTACTTC,CASSPDPSIETQYF
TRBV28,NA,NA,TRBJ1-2,TGTGCCAGCACCTTGGACTCAAACTATGGCTACACCTTC,CASTLDSNYGYTF
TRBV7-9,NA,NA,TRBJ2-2,TGTGCCAGCAGCTTATGGGGGACCGGGGAGCTGGTTTTT,CASSLWGTGELVF
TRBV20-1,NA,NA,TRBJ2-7,TGCAGTGTCGGTACAGCGGTATCGGGGGAGCAGTACTTC,CSVGTAVSGEQYF
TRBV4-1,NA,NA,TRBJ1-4,TGCGCCAGCAGCTCCCAAGCAGGGGAAAGAGAAAAACTGTTTTTT,CASSSQAGEREKLFF
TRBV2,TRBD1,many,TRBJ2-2,TGTGCCAGCACCCGGGACAGGAACACCGGGGAGCTGTTTTTT,CASTRDRNTGELFF
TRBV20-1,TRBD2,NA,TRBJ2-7,TGCAGTGCTAGAGAACGGGGACTAGCGGGCTACGAGCAGTACTTC,CSARERGLAGYEQYF
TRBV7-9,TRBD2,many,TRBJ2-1,TGTGCCAGCAGCAAAGGGACTAGGGACAATGAGCAGTTCTTC,CASSKGTRDNEQFF
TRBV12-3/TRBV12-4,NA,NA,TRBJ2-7,TGTGCCAGCAGTTCTAATCGCAGGGCAGAATCCTACGAGCAGTACTTC,CASSSNRRAESYEQYF
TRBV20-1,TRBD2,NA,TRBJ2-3,TGCAGTGCCAGCGGGGGACTATCAGTAGATGCGCAGTATTTT,CSASGGLSVDAQYF
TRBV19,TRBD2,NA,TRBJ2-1,TGTGCCAGTAGTATCAGGCTAGCGGGAGGGCCGTACAATGAGCAGTTCTTC,CASSIRLAGGPYNEQFF
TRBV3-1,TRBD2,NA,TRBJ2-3,TGTGCCAGCAGTTCTCTTGCCGAGACTAGCGGCACAGATACGCAGTATTTT,CASSSLAETSGTDTQYF
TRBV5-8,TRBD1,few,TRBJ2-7,TGTGCCAGCAGCCAAGATACGGACAGGGTCTACGAGCAGTACTTC,CASSQDTDRVYEQYF
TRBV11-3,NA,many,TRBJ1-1,TGTGCCAGCAGCTTTTTATCGAACACTGAAGCTTTCTTT,CASSFLSNTEAFF
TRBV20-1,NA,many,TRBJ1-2,TGCAGTGCTAGAGAGCTCTTGGATGGCTACACCTTC,CSARELLDGYTF
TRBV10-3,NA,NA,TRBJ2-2,TGTGCCATCAGTGCTGAGGGTGACACCGGGGAGCTGTTTTTT,CAISAEGDTGELFF
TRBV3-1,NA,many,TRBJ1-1,TGTGCCAGCAAGGCGATGAACACTGAAGCTTTCTTT,CASKAMNTEAFF
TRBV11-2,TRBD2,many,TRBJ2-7,TGTGCCAGCAGCTTAGATGGCCTAGCGGACACCTACGAGCAGTACTTC,CASSLDGLADTYEQYF
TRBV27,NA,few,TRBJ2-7,TGTGCCAGCAGTTTGACTCCACCTCTTACGGACGAGCAGTACTTC,CASSLTPPLTDEQYF
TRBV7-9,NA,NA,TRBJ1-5,TGTGCCAGCAGCTTAACTTCAACTAGGGACGGCAATCAGCCCCAGCATTTT,CASSLTSTRDGNQPQHF
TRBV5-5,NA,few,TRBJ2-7,TGTACCAGCAGCTTAACCGGGACAAGCTACGAGCAGTACTTC,CTSSLTGTSYEQYF
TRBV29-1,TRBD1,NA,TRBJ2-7,TGCAGCGTTGAATGGACAGGGACCTACGAGCAGTACTTC,CSVEWTGTYEQYF
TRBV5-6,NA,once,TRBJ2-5,TGTGCCAGCAGCCAAACTGGGGGTGGGAGCTCAGAGACCCAGTACTTC,CASSQTGGGSSETQYF
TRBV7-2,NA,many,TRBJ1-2,TGTGCCAGCAGCTTAGCGCGCAGCACCTATGGCTACACCTTC,CASSLARSTYGYTF
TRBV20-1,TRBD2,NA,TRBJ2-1,TGCAGTGCTAGCAGCGGGACCCTATATATTTCGCAGCAGTTCTTC,CSASSGTLYISQQFF
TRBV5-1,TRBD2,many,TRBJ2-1,TGCGCCAGCAGCTTGGGACTAGCGGGATCCTCCTACAATGAGCAGTTCTTC,CASSLGLAGSSYNEQFF
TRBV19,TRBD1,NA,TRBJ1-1,TGTGCCAGTAGTACAGGGGGGACGAACACTGAAGCTTTCTTT,CASSTGGTNTEAFF
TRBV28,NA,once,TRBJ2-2,TGTGCCAGCAAGGACTACTCCGTGAACACCGGGGAGCTGTCTTTT,CASKDYSVNTGELSF
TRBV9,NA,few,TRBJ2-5,TGTGCCAGCAGCTTAGGGGGTGGTTGGAAGGAGACCCAGTACTTC,CASSLGGGWKETQYF
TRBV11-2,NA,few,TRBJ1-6,TGTGCCAGCAGCGTTGACGGAAACTATAATTCACCCCTCCACTTT,CASSVDGNYNSPLHF
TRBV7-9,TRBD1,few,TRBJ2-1,TGTGCCACCCGGGACAGGGGTTGGAATGAGCAGTTCTTC,CATRDRGWNEQFF